This T cell receptor (beta chain) was profiled in a study of blood T cells in healthy people across ages. This clonotype was recorded at least ten times. Primers used in a second PCR of about 6 to 12 cycles were a sample-barcoded 5' primer and a J-beta primer mix. TCRdb recomputed calls from the 5' RACE reads with MiXCR, one row per CDR3 protein. The sample shows approximately 320,000 distinct CDR3 sequences, 25% to 30% of them seen only once. With 1 base clipped from V and 4 bases from J, the junction kept 5 bases outside the gene matches. This CDR3 region has 15 residues. Germline CDR1 and CDR2: LGHDT and YNNKEL (reference sequence).

The rearrangement links TRBV3-1 to TRBJ1-2; TRBD1 aligns across 8 bases. Sequenced: blood. The receptor comes from a woman in her seventies in good health. The CDR3, as DNA: TGTGCCAGCAGCCAAGTCGGACAGGGTGGCTATGGCTACACCTTC. It is translated as CASSQVGQGGYGYTF.